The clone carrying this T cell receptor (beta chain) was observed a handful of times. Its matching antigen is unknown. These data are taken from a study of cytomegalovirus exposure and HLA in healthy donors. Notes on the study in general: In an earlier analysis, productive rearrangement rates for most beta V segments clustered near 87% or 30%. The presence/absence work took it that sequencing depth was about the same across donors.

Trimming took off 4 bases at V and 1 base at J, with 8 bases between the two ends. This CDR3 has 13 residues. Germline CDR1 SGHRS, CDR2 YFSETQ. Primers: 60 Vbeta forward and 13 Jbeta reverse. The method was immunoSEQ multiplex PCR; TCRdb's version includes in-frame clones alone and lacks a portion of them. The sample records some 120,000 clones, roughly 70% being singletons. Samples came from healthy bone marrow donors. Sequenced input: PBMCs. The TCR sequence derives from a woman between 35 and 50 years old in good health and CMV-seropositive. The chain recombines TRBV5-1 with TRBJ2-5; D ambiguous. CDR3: CASSGEAQETQYF. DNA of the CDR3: TGCGCCAGCAGCGGTGAGGCCCAAGAGACCCAGTACTTC.